These 9 T cell receptor beta chains were sequenced from one sample in a study of beta chain features in type 1 diabetes. Every isolated RNA sample was fully reverse transcribed, so sequencing captured expressed TCRB transcripts. The table came from immunoSEQ multiplex PCR; TCRdb's copy has only in-frame clones and leaves some out. The sample includes about 340,000 clones, roughly 8% seen only once; the top ten take around 0.44%. Sequencing was done on a sample of central memory CD4+ T cells from blood. The origin of the receptors is a woman between 18 and 29 years old in good health.

This clone was found a few times. V is TRBV5-8 and J is TRBJ1-4, with a possible D match to TRBD1 (6 bases). In germline, CDR1 is SGHTS, CDR2 YDEGEE. Between the trimmed V and J ends, which lost 0 bases and 12 bases, there was a span of 6 bases. This CDR3 is built from 11 residues. This CDR3 is CASSLDRELFF. CDR3 sequence (DNA): TGTGCCAGCAGCTTGGACAGGGAACTGTTTTTT.

V gene TRBV19 combines with J gene TRBJ2-2; D ambiguous. Germline loops: CDR1 LNHDA, CDR2 SQIVND (reference sequence). V was trimmed by 3 bases and J by 5 bases, leaving 7 bases between them. CDR3 length equals 13 residues. This CDR3 is CASSIPRTGELFF. CDR3 bases: TGTGCCAGTAGTATCCCCAGGACCGGGGAGCTGTTTTTT.

For the CDR3, the DNA is TGTGCTAGTGGTTTGGAAACCGCGGGCGATACGCAGTATTTT. Protein product: CASGLETAGDTQYF. V and J are TRBV12-5 and TRBJ2-3; tentatively, D is TRBD2 (5 bases). Germline V gene lookup returns CDR1 LGHNT and CDR2 FRNRAP. The length of the CDR3 is 14 residues. V lost 1 base, J lost 6 bases, and 11 bases lay in between.

This clone was counted many times. The V gene is TRBV9, the J gene TRBJ2-1; D is possibly TRBD2 (6 bases). Trimming took 3 bases from V and 6 from J, leaving 16 bases between them. Germline lookup yields CDR1 SGDLS and CDR2 YYNGEE. There are 15 residues in the CDR3. In DNA, the CDR3 is TGTGCCAGCAGCGCCCTAGGCGGGGCAGCCAATGAGCAGTTCTTC. It yields the protein CASSALGGAANEQFF.

This clone was found many times. A read error may produce the germline difference seen at one junction end. The chain is built from TRBV4-2 and TRBJ2-4; D gene uncertain. The germline V gene encodes CDR1 LGHNA and CDR2 YNFKEQ. The CDR3 is 14 residues long. The CDR3 region is CASSEDRTWGIQYF. CDR3 coding DNA: TGTGCCAGCAGCGAAGACCGGACGTGGGGCATTCAGTACTTC.

The table lists this clone with a few counts. The chain links TRBV19 to TRBJ2-1; tentatively, D is TRBD1 (5 bases). The CDR3 covers 14 residues. Germline CDR1 LNHDA, CDR2 SQIVND (reference sequence). V was pared by 10 bases and J by 4 bases, with 17 bases between. The CDR3 DNA is TGTGCCACGTCGAAAAAAGGGGATTACAATGAGCAGTTCTTC. Residues: CATSKKGDYNEQFF. The entire variable domain, with the rest obtained from reference TRBV19 and TRBJ2-1, is as follows: DGGITQSPKYLFRKEGQNVTLSCEQNLNHDAMYWYRQDPGQGLRLIYYSQIVNDFQKGDIAEGYSVSREKKESFPLTVTSAQKNPTAFYLCATSKKGDYNEQFFGPGTRLTVL.

The rearrangement joins TRBV18 to TRBJ2-7; D gene ambiguous. This CDR3 is 17 amino acids long. Germline CDR1 KGHSH, CDR2 LQKENI. The V and J ends lost 3 bases and 0 bases respectively, with 18 bases between them. This CDR3 reads CASSPQQLPSSSYEQYF. For the CDR3, the DNA is TGTGCCAGCTCACCCCAACAGCTTCCCTCTAGCTCCTACGAGCAGTACTTC.

The gene calls are TRBV5-1 and TRBJ2-7, with TRBD2 as a possible D gene (6 bases). Trimming took off 0 bases at V and 0 bases at J, with 13 bases between the two ends. Germline CDR1 and CDR2: SGHRS and YFSETQ. The CDR3 consists of 16 residues. The DNA of the CDR3 is TGCGCCAGCAGCTTGGGCCCCGGAGCGGGCTCCTACGAGCAGTACTTC. Its protein product is CASSLGPGAGSYEQYF.

A few counts support this clone. The J gene is TRBJ2-1, the V gene TRBV28; D possibly uses TRBD1 or TRBD2 (6 bases each). This CDR3 has 11 residues. CDR1 is MDHEN and CDR2 is SYDVKM in the germline V gene. V was pared by 10 bases and J by 6 bases, with 10 bases between. CDR3 loop: CATEGGNEQFF. The CDR3, as DNA: TGTGCCACCGAGGGGGGCAATGAGCAGTTCTTC.